This T cell receptor beta chain was captured by sequencing in a study of T cell responses to AZD1222 COVID-19 vaccine. Germline V CDR1 and CDR2: SGHTA, FQGNSA. V was pared by 1 base and J by 5 bases, with 5 bases between. The CDR3 spans 12 residues. About this clone itself: Its target is unknown.

Study-level findings and limits: Repertoire samples came only from after the peak T cell response. A reported finding is that nearly half of spike-specific TCRs target unmutated variant regions.

Data came from immunoSEQ multiplex PCR; TCRdb stores just in-frame clones and leaves some out. This sample carries around 180,000 clones, 85% to 95% of them seen once, and the ten largest clones take 8.5% to 12%. The TCR was taken from an adult in good health. The sequencing used peripheral blood, collected on day 0 of AZD1222 vaccination. This chain joins TRBV7-2 and TRBJ1-2; no definite D call. The CDR3 nucleotides read TGTGCCAGCAGCTTAGGGCGGTATGGCTACACCTTC. Amino acids: CASSLGRYGYTF.